The 17 T cell receptor beta chains listed next were all sequenced from one sample in a study of blood T cell repertoires in COVID-19. Profiled with immunoSEQ multiplex PCR; TCRdb holds only in-frame clones, not every one. This table has fewer than 120,000 clones, around 74% appearing once. Sequencing was carried out using peripheral blood. These receptors originate from a woman aged 55-69 years with acute or convalescent COVID-19.

The chain recombines TRBV5-1 with TRBJ1-6, with TRBD1 matching 9 bases. This CDR3 is 17 amino acids long. Germline trimming cut 4 bases from V and 3 bases from J; bases unmatched to any gene: 8. CDR1 is SGHRS and CDR2 is YFSETQ in the germline V gene. This chain's CDR3 is CASSPRPDRGYNSPLHF. CDR3 nucleotides: TGCGCCAGCAGCCCCCGACCGGACAGGGGCTATAATTCACCCCTCCACTTT.

The rearrangement uses TRBV5-1 and TRBJ1-4; TRBD1 agrees at 9 bases. The germline V gene encodes CDR1 SGHRS and CDR2 YFSETQ. CDR3 length: 15 amino acids. Losses at the gene ends were 0 bases for V and 7 bases for J; bases not matched to a gene: 4. In DNA, the CDR3 is TGCGCCAGCAGCTTGGGTAGGACAGGGGCTGAAAAACTGTTTTTT. As protein: CASSLGRTGAEKLFF.

V is TRBV10-3 and J is TRBJ1-2; 7 bases map to TRBD1. Trimming removed 0 bases from V and 8 bases from J; junction bases left unmatched: 21. Germline-derived CDR1 and CDR2 are ENHRY and SYGVKD. The CDR3 contains 19 residues. CDR3 nucleotides: TGTGCCATCAGTGAGTCGAAACTTGGTGGCTTGGGGACAGCTTTAGGCTACACCTTC. Translation gives CAISESKLGGLGTALGYTF.

This chain uses TRBV25-1 with TRBJ2-7; a possible D gene is TRBD2 (5 bases). CDR3 length equals 13 residues. Germline V lookup: CDR1 MGHDK, CDR2 SYGVNS. V was cut by 5 bases and J by 6 bases, with 14 bases left in between. The CDR3, as DNA: TGTGCCAGCAGTAGTTGGGCTGGAGGCGAGCAGTACTTC. It specifies CASSSWAGGEQYF.

The chain employs TRBV6-5 and TRBJ1-4; perhaps TRBD1 as D (6 bases). V lost 6 bases and J lost 7, with 12 bases in between. The CDR3 spans 13 residues. Looked up from germline, CDR1 is MNHEY and CDR2 is SVGAGI. CDR3 protein: CASRGQYTEKLFF. For the CDR3, the DNA is TGTGCCAGCAGAGGACAGTATACTGAAAAACTGTTTTTT.

The chain couples TRBV7-2 to TRBJ1-2, with TRBD1 matching 10 bases. Germline V gives CDR1 SGHTA, CDR2 FQGNSA. Losses at the gene ends were 5 bases for V and 4 bases for J; bases not matched to a gene: 7. The CDR3 has 15 residues. CDR3: CASSRGGQGSYGYTF. As DNA, the CDR3 is TGTGCCAGCAGCCGCGGGGGACAGGGGAGCTATGGCTACACCTTC.

The chain has TRBV19 and TRBJ2-1, with 10 bases fitting TRBD1. CDR1 is LNHDA and CDR2 is SQIVND in the germline V gene (reference sequence). This CDR3 has 17 amino acids. J lost 7 bases, V lost 3 bases, and 12 bases had no gene match. This CDR3 reads CASSISETGGPWNEQFF. In DNA, the CDR3 is TGTGCCAGTAGTATCAGTGAGACAGGGGGCCCATGGAATGAGCAGTTCTTC.

The gene calls are TRBV7-7 and TRBJ2-5, with 11 bases that match TRBD2. The V and J ends lost 5 bases and 5 bases, in that order; junction bases with no gene match: 7. The length of the CDR3 is 15 residues. Germline V gives CDR1 SSHAT, CDR2 FNYEAQ (reference sequence). CDR3 nucleotides: TGTGCCAGCAGCCAACTAGCGGGGGCTGGGGAGACCCAGTACTTC. As protein: CASSQLAGAGETQYF.

This clone was seen only a few times. This specimen includes other DNA sequences encoding the same CDR3. V gene TRBV6-5 combines with J gene TRBJ1-2, with a tentative D call TRBD1 (5 bases). The V gene's germline CDR1 is MNHEY and CDR2 SVGAGI. The V end lost 0 bases, the J end lost 8 bases, and 7 bases lay between the germline ends. The length of the CDR3 is 12 residues. CDR3 loop: CASSYSGGGYTF. In nucleotides, the CDR3 is TGTGCCAGCAGTTACTCGGGGGGGGGCTACACCTTC.

The genes are TRBV6-5 and TRBJ2-5; 8 positions agree with TRBD1. The CDR3 has 14 residues. CDR1 and CDR2 (germline): MNHEY, SVGAGI. The ends lost 5 bases at V and 4 bases at J; junction bases unmatched: 6. The CDR3 DNA reads as TGTGCCAGCAGTCGGACAGGGAGAGGAGAGACCCAGTACTTC. Translating gives CASSRTGRGETQYF.

V and J are TRBV19 and TRBJ1-6; D may be TRBD1 (5 bases). Germline loops: CDR1 LNHDA, CDR2 SQIVND (reference sequence). There are 14 residues in the CDR3. V was trimmed by 5 bases and J by 13 bases, leaving 18 bases between them. The CDR3 sequence: CASSSRDGSVPLHF. The CDR3 nucleotides are TGTGCCAGTAGTTCACGGGACGGGAGCGTCCCCCTCCACTTT.

J is TRBJ1-4 and V is TRBV28; the D is unclear. The ends were cut back, 3 bases at V and 10 bases at J, with 9 bases in the middle. The CDR3 totals 12 residues. Per germline, CDR1 MDHEN and CDR2 SYDVKM. The CDR3 DNA reads TGTGCCAGCAGTTTGCTTGAGGGAAAACTGTTTTTT. Protein sequence: CASSLLEGKLFF.

The sample holds many counts of this clone. The genes are TRBV6-5 and TRBJ1-5; a weak D match, TRBD1 (5 bases). Per germline, CDR1 MNHEY and CDR2 SVGAGI. The CDR3 loop spans 14 amino acids. Trimming left V 7 bases short and J 6 bases short, with 16 bases between. The CDR3 DNA is TGTGCCAGCACCCAAAGGGGTAGTAGTCAGCCCCAGCATTTT. This codes for CASTQRGSSQPQHF.

The DNA of the CDR3 is TGTGCCAGCAGCCCCTGGGACAGGGCCGGGGAGCTGTTTTTT. Its protein is CASSPWDRAGELFF. This rearrangement joins TRBV7-2 to TRBJ2-2; 9 bases are shared with TRBD1. The CDR3 runs to 14 residues. CDR1 is SGHTA, CDR2 FQGNSA, per germline. The J segment lost 6 bases and the V segment lost 5 bases, leaving 4 bases of the junction unmatched.

This chain connects TRBV28 to TRBJ1-5; no reliable D call. The CDR3 is 15 amino acids. CDR1 and CDR2 (germline): MDHEN, SYDVKM. Trimming stripped 2 bases from V and 0 bases from J, with 8 bases between. CDR3 residues: CASSLTRDSNQPQHF. DNA for the CDR3: TGTGCCAGCAGTTTAACTCGGGATAGCAATCAGCCCCAGCATTTT.

This clone was detected only once. The chain links TRBV7-2 to TRBJ1-1, with D tentatively TRBD1 (6 bases). V dropped 3 bases and J dropped 11 bases, with 16 bases sitting between them. The V gene's germline CDR1 is SGHTA and CDR2 FQGNSA. The CDR3 loop spans 13 amino acids. Here the CDR3 reads CASSFDRYGWAFF. CDR3 sequence (DNA): TGTGCCAGCAGCTTTGACAGGTACGGATGGGCTTTCTTT.

This chain uses TRBV4-3 with TRBJ1-1; the D is unclear. The CDR3 extends over 15 amino acids. CDR1 and CDR2 from the germline V gene are LGHNA and YSLEER. V was clipped by 4 bases and J by 1 base, with 13 bases between them. The CDR3 nucleotides read TGCGCCAGCAGCCTAGATTGGCTGGCGAACACTGAAGCTTTCTTT. It codes for CASSLDWLANTEAFF.